This TCR beta chain appears in the sequencing data of a study of T cell repertoires in cytomegalovirus infection (dated by TCRdb to the late 2010s). In terms of the full investigation: The HLA type of each donor mattered for the analysis, because public TCR beta signatures pointed to carriage of CMV infection along with the matching HLA type.

Worth noting for this clonotype: Its antigen target is currently unknown. The input lacks base qualities; no much larger clone sits a single base away.

The research as a whole found: Cumulative frequency of public TCR beta family members discriminated carriers of CMV infection plus the relevant HLA type in this cohort and an independent 352-donor cohort. The ex vivo response was dominated by HLA-C-restricted CMV-specific TCR beta clonotypes, which also provided the single most frequent clonotype in two of eight donors.

The CDR1 and CDR2 encoded by the germline V gene (reference sequence) are DFQATT and SNEGSKA. V is trimmed back by 3 bases and J by 4 bases, and the junction contains 19 bases that no gene match accounts for. Taken from cysteine to phenylalanine, the CDR3 has 19 residues. Only the CDR3 region is kept as DNA, spanning 57 bases read in frame from base 1. The run used an Illumina HiSeq 1500. TCRdb handled the public reads itself, with Q25 trimming in fastp and clone calling in MiXCR, and kept productive beta chains. One record per CDR3 amino acid sequence lists the most common genes and DNA. Present in this sample are roughly 640,000 distinct CDR3 sequences, around 24% of which were seen just once. The ten biggest clones cover approximately 8.2% of the sample.

The chain is encoded by TRBV20-1 joined to TRBJ2-2; 8 bases in the junction line up with TRBD2. This clonotype was obtained from a human donor in good health (CMV status not recorded). Some clones in this sample may be carry-over from other donors' samples. The sequenced sample was CD8+ T cells from PBMCs. The CDR3 region reads CSASPILGAGGLSTGELFF. Read as DNA, the sequence is TGCAGTGCTAGTCCGATTTTAGGGGCGGGGGGCCTATCCACCGGGGAGCTGTTTTTT.